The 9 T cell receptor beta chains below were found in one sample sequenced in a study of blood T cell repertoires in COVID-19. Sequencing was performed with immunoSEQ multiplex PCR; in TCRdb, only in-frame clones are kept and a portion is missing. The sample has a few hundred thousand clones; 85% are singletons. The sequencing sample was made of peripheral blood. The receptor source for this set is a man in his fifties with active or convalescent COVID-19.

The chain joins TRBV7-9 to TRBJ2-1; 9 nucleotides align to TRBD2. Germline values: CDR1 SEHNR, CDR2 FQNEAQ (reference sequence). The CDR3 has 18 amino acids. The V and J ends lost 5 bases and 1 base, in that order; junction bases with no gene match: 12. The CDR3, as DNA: TGTGCCAGCAGCCACGACGAGGGACTAGCTTTGTCCTACAATGAGCAGTTCTTC. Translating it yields CASSHDEGLALSYNEQFF. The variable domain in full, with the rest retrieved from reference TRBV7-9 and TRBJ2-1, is DTGVSQNPRHKITKRGQNVTFRCDPISEHNRLYWYRQTLGQGPEFLTYFQNEAQLEKSRLLSDRFSAERPKGSFSTLEIQRTEQGDSAMYLCASSHDEGLALSYNEQFFGPGTRLTVL.

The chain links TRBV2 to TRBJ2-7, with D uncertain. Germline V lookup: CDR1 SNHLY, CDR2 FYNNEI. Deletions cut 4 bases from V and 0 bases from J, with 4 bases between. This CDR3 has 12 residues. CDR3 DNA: TGTGCCAGCAGTGGGAGCTCCTACGAGCAGTACTTC. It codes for CASSGSSYEQYF. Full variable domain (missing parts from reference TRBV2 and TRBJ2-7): EPEVTQTPSHQVTQMGQEVILRCVPISNHLYFYWYRQILGQKVEFLVSFYNNEISEKSEIFDDQFSVERPDGSNFTLKIRSTKLEDSAMYFCASSGSSYEQYFGPGTRLTVT.

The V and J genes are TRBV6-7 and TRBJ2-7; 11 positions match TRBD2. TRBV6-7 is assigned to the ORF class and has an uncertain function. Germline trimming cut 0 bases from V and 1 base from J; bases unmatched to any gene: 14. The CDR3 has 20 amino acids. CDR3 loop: CASSYSNSASGRTHSYEQYF. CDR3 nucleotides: TGTGCCAGCAGTTACTCTAATTCGGCTAGCGGGAGGACCCATTCCTACGAGCAGTACTTC.

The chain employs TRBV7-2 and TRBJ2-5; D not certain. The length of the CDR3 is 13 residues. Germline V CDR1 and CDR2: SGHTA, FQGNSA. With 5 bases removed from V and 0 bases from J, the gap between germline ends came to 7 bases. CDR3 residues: CASSLSHQETQYF. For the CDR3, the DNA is TGTGCCAGCAGCCTCTCTCACCAAGAGACCCAGTACTTC.

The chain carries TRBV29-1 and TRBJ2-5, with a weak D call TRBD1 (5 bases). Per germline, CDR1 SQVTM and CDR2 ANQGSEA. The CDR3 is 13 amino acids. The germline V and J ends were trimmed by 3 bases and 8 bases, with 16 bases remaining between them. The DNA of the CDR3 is TGCAGCGTTGAGGGGCCGAAAAGGGCAACCCAGTACTTC. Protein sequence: CSVEGPKRATQYF.

The CDR3 DNA is TGTGCCAGCAGCTTAGCCAACAGGGGGCGCATGAACGAGCAGTACTTC. Amino acid sequence: CASSLANRGRMNEQYF. This sequence joins TRBV5-8 and TRBJ2-7, with TRBD1 matching 9 bases. The CDR3 sequence is 16 residues long. Germline loops: CDR1 SGHTS, CDR2 YDEGEE. V shed 2 bases, J shed 5 bases, and the junction held 11 bases outside the gene matches.

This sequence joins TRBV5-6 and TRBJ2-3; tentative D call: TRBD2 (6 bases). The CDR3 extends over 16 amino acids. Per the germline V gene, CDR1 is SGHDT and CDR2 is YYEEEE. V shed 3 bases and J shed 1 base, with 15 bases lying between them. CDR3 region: CASSSSPGLGTDTQYF. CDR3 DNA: TGTGCCAGCAGCTCCTCCCCGGGACTTGGCACAGATACGCAGTATTTT.

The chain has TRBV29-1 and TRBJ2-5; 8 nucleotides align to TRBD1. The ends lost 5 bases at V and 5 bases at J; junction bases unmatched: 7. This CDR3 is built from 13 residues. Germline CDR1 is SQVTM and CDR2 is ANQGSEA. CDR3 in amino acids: CSVRAGGRETQYF. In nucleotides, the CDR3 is TGCAGCGTTCGAGCAGGGGGCCGGGAGACCCAGTACTTC.

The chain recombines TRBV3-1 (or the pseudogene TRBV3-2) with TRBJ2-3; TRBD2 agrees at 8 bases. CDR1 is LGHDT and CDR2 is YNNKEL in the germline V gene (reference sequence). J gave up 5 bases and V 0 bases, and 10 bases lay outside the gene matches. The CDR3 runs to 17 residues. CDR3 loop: CASSQDNFAGGGDTQYF. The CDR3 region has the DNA TGTGCCAGCAGCCAAGATAATTTCGCGGGAGGAGGAGATACGCAGTATTTT.